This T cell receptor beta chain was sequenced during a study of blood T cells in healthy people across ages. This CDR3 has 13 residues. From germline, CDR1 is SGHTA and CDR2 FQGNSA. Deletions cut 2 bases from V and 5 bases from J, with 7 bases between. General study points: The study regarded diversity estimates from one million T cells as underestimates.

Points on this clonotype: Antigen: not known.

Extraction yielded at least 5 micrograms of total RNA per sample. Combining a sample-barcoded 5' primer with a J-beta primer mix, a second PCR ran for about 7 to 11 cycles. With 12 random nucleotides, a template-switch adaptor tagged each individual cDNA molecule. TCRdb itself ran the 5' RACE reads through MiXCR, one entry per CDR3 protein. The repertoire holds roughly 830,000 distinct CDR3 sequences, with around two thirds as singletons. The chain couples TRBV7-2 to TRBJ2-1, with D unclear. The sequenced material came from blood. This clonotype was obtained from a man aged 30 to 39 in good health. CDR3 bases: TGTGCCAGCAGCTTAACGGAACACAATGAGCAGTTCTTC. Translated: CASSLTEHNEQFF.